Listed here is a single T cell receptor beta chain. Its antigen is unknown. The sample is drawn from a study of brain T cells in children with intractable seizures. J gave up 5 bases and V 5 bases, and 7 bases lay outside the gene matches. The V gene's germline CDR1 is ENHRY and CDR2 SYGVKD. CDR3 length: 14 amino acids. Noted time point: blood from clinic visit 5 months post-surgery; TSC patient then seizure free. The sequenced cases were selected for having the highest brain T cell transcript signatures. Pre-surgery treatment included at least one anti-epileptic drug. The study, taken as a whole, reports: Viral specificity was inferred only from CDR3 similarity; HCMV serostatus was unknown.

Clones were sequenced by immunoSEQ multiplex PCR, and TCRdb holds only the in-frame ones, with some missing. This table has about 340,000 clones, 93% appearing once. The chain is built from TRBV10-3 and TRBJ2-7; 9 nucleotides match TRBD2. The TCR sequence derives from a boy under three years old with tuberous sclerosis and intractable seizures. The source material was peripheral blood, sampled approximately 5 months after surgery. The CDR3 nucleotides read TGTGCCATCAGTCCCCTCCTAGCGGGAAACGAGCAGTACTTC. Protein sequence: CAISPLLAGNEQYF.